What follows are 11 T cell receptor beta chains derived from one specimen sequenced in a study of blood T cell repertoires in COVID-19. The data were produced by immunoSEQ multiplex PCR, yet TCRdb's version contains in-frame clones alone and is incomplete. The table shows about 280,000 clones, with around 82% occurring only once. Sequenced input: peripheral blood. The receptors shown here come from a woman aged 45-59 years who had recovered from COVID-19.

This chain uses TRBV5-1 with TRBJ2-2; 7 bases are shared with TRBD2. Germline CDR1 and CDR2: SGHRS and YFSETQ. The J segment lost 0 bases and the V segment lost 4 bases, leaving 6 bases of the junction unmatched. This CDR3 is built from 16 residues. The CDR3 region has the DNA TGCGCCAGCAGCCCCCGGCTAGCGGCGAACACCGGGGAGCTGTTTTTT. Amino acids: CASSPRLAANTGELFF.

This chain links TRBV6-2 or TRBV6-3 with TRBJ2-7, with 8 bases aligning to TRBD1. CDR3 size: 15 residues. After removal of 0 bases from V and 3 bases from J, the junction contained 4 bases not matched to a gene. Germline V gene lookup returns CDR1 MNHEY and CDR2 SVGEGT. In nucleotides, the CDR3 is TGTGCCAGCAGTTACTCCGGGACAGGAATCTACGAGCAGTACTTC. It is translated as CASSYSGTGIYEQYF.

V is TRBV7-2 and J is TRBJ2-2; weak D call: TRBD2 (6 bases). Germline CDR1 is SGHTA and CDR2 is FQGNSA. The CDR3 is 16 amino acids. V lost 5 bases and J 1 base, leaving 14 bases between the germline ends. CDR3 loop: CASSTRSGLNTGELFF. The CDR3 DNA reads TGTGCCAGCAGCACACGTAGCGGATTGAACACCGGGGAGCTGTTTTTT.

V gene TRBV5-8 combines with J gene TRBJ2-5; a weak D match, TRBD2 (5 bases). The CDR3 is 15 amino acids. V lost 6 bases, J lost 1 base, and 16 bases lay in between. Germline CDR1 SGHTS, CDR2 YDEGEE. The CDR3, as DNA: TGTGCCAGCACCGCCGGAACGAGGGTCCAAGAGACCCAGTACTTC. It specifies CASTAGTRVQETQYF.

This clone was detected only once. This chain joins TRBV2 and TRBJ1-1; unclear D gene. There are 17 residues in the CDR3. V lost 3 bases and J lost 6, with 23 bases in between. Germline V gene sequence: CDR1 SNHLY, CDR2 FYNNEI. CDR3 region: CASSDGRFSVRPPEAFF. CDR3 nucleotides: TGTGCCAGCAGTGATGGGAGGTTTAGCGTTAGACCTCCTGAAGCTTTCTTT.

The chain is built from TRBV7-2 and TRBJ2-5; D perhaps matches TRBD2 (6 bases). Germline V gene lookup returns CDR1 SGHTA and CDR2 FQGNSA. The CDR3 is 13 residues long. The CDR3 DNA sequence: TGTGCTACTGTTGGGGGGATTGAAGAGACCCAGTACTTC. Protein: CATVGGIEETQYF.

V is TRBV7-3 and J is TRBJ2-7; D might be TRBD1 (6 bases). The CDR3 consists of 15 residues. Germline lookup yields CDR1 SGHTA and CDR2 FQGTGA. With 5 bases removed from V and 1 base from J, the gap between germline ends came to 15 bases. CDR3 sequence: CASSPSTGRSYEQYF. CDR3 nucleotides: TGTGCCAGCAGCCCTTCGACAGGCAGGTCCTACGAGCAGTACTTC.

The chain combines TRBV5-1 with TRBJ2-3, with D possibly being TRBD1 (5 bases). The germline gives CDR1 SGHRS, CDR2 YFSETQ. The V gene lost 5 bases and the J gene lost 1 base, with 11 bases spanning the gap. The CDR3 runs 14 residues. CDR3 in amino acids: CASRMEQGTDTQYF. The CDR3 DNA reads as TGCGCCAGCAGAATGGAACAGGGCACAGATACGCAGTATTTT. Variable domain in full (rest from reference TRBV5-1 and TRBJ2-3): KAGVTQTPRYLIKTRGQQVTLSCSPISGHRSVSWYQQTPGQGLQFLFEYFSETQRNKGNFPGRFSGRQFSNSRSEMNVSTLELGDSALYLCASRMEQGTDTQYFGPGTRLTVL.

The chain joins TRBV7-8 to TRBJ1-4; TRBD1 is a possible D gene (5 bases). V was cut by 1 base and J by 10 bases, with 10 bases left in between. CDR1 and CDR2 from the germline V gene are SGHVS and FQNEAQ. CDR3 length equals 13 residues. The CDR3 coding sequence is TGTGCCAGCAGCTTAGGGGCTAGGGGAAAACTGTTTTTT. This translates into CASSLGARGKLFF.

The chain couples TRBV14 to TRBJ2-1, with 10 bases fitting TRBD2. Germline V gene data show CDR1 as SGHDN and CDR2 as FVKESK. The CDR3 is 18 residues long. V shed 1 base, J shed 4 bases, and the junction held 10 bases outside the gene matches. The CDR3 bases are TGTGCCAGCAGCCAAGTTCCTAGCGGGAGCTCCTGGTACAATGAGCAGTTCTTC. Amino acid sequence: CASSQVPSGSSWYNEQFF.

V gene TRBV30 combines with J gene TRBJ1-1; maybe TRBD1 (5 bases). CDR1 GTSNPN and CDR2 SVGIG come from the germline V gene (reference sequence). V dropped 5 bases and J dropped 6 bases, with 10 bases sitting between them. The CDR3 contains 11 residues. The CDR3 DNA reads as TGTGCCTGGGGGGGGAGTGCTGAAGCTTTCTTT. Encoded protein: CAWGGSAEAFF.